The 12 T cell receptor beta chains in this list originate from one sample, sequenced in a study of low-dose radiotherapy and immunotherapy resistance in tumors. First-strand cDNA relied on TRAV- and TRBV-specific primers spanning alpha and beta chains. The authors ran approximately 20 PCR cycles to amplify TCRs with a constant-region primer and V-primer adapter. TCRdb re-called the reads through MiXCR, storing one row per CDR3 protein. The profile covers fewer than 95,000 distinct CDR3 sequences, with more than 8% appearing a single time and roughly 1% taken by the ten largest. Documented time point: before trial treatment. This sample comprised PBMCs, obtained before treatment. These receptors all come from a male donor with prostate cancer.

Many counts were recorded for this clonotype. V and J are TRBV5-1 and TRBJ2-5; D call uncertain. This CDR3 contains 12 residues. Germline V CDR1 and CDR2: SGHRS, YFSETQ. With 3 bases removed from V and 1 base from J, the gap between germline ends came to 4 bases. The CDR3: CASSSSQETQYF. The DNA for the CDR3 is TGCGCCAGCAGCTCCTCCCAAGAGACCCAGTACTTC.

This clonotype showed up many times. Its ends do not fully match the called genes, so a read error is possible. The chain is built from TRBV9 and TRBJ2-7; 9 positions match TRBD2. Germline-derived CDR1 and CDR2 are SGDLS and YYNGEE. The CDR3 has 14 residues. CDR3 amino acids: CASSAGTSSHEQYF. The CDR3 DNA is TGTGCCAGCAGCGCCGGGACTAGCTCCCACGAGCAGTACTTC.

Notes on this clonotype: It differs at one base from a far larger clone, so likely a read error. The CDR3, as DNA: TGTGCCAGCAGTGCCAATTGGGCCCAGAGCTCCTACAATGAGCAGTACTTC. Its translation: CASSANWAQSSYNEQYF. The chain carries TRBV2 and TRBJ2-7; D gene ambiguous. Germline V gene sequence: CDR1 SNHLY, CDR2 FYNNEI. The CDR3 is 17 residues long. V was cut by 4 bases and J by 7 bases, with 26 bases left in between.

This clonotype was seen ten or more times. V usage is TRBV25-1 and J usage is TRBJ1-4; D not certain. Trimming took 5 bases from V and 2 from J, leaving 12 bases between them. Germline values: CDR1 MGHDK, CDR2 SYGVNS. The CDR3 extends over 15 amino acids. CDR3 loop: CASSSTGGTNEKLFF. For the CDR3, the DNA is TGTGCCAGCAGTTCAACGGGCGGCACTAATGAAAAACTGTTTTTT.

This clonotype was counted at least ten times. This rearrangement joins TRBV4-3 to TRBJ2-1; D is possibly TRBD2 (6 bases). CDR3 length: 15 amino acids. Trimming removed 1 base at V and 5 bases at J, with 12 bases between. Germline assignment: CDR1 LGHNA and CDR2 YSLEER. The CDR3 nucleotides are TGCGCCAGCAGCCAAGTCGGGGCGGGAAACAATGAGCAGTTCTTC. Its translation is CASSQVGAGNNEQFF.

This clonotype was detected ten times or more. The chain has TRBV28 and TRBJ2-5; D is unclear. Trimming took 4 bases from V and 4 from J, leaving 10 bases between them. The CDR3 covers 13 residues. Germline CDR1 is MDHEN and CDR2 is SYDVKM. The CDR3 DNA sequence: TGTGCCAGCAGTTCATGGTCCGGAGAGACCCAGTACTTC. Amino acid sequence: CASSSWSGETQYF.

This clonotype was observed at least ten times. The V call is TRBV28, the J call TRBJ1-5; D remains unclear. V lost 2 bases and J 3 bases, leaving 8 bases between the germline ends. The V gene's germline CDR1 is MDHEN and CDR2 SYDVKM. This CDR3 is 14 amino acids long. Here the CDR3 reads CASSLNMINQPQHF. The CDR3 bases are TGTGCCAGCAGTTTAAACATGATCAATCAGCCCCAGCATTTT.

This clonotype was picked up many times. The chain employs TRBV5-6 and TRBJ2-1, with no clear D. Deletions cut 0 bases from V and 9 bases from J, with 7 bases between. Germline CDR1 is SGHDT and CDR2 is YYEEEE. The CDR3 runs to 12 residues. The CDR3: CASSLDKPEQFF. The CDR3 nucleotides are TGTGCCAGCAGCTTGGATAAGCCTGAGCAGTTCTTC.

This clonotype was observed at least ten times. The rearrangement links TRBV20-1 to TRBJ2-1, with D perhaps matching TRBD2 (5 bases). Germline CDR1 and CDR2: DFQATT and SNEGSKA (reference sequence). The CDR3 runs 14 residues. Trimming pared 4 bases from V and 8 bases from J, leaving 18 bases between. For the CDR3, the DNA is TGCAGTGCTAATCCGACTACCCCAGGAGATGAGCAGTTCTTC. It encodes CSANPTTPGDEQFF.

This clonotype has just a few counts. The V call is TRBV28, the J call TRBJ2-7; 8 nucleotides agree with TRBD1. Trimming cost V 5 bases and J 0 bases; bases outside gene matches: 12. The CDR3 sequence is 17 residues long. Germline V CDR1 and CDR2: MDHEN, SYDVKM. CDR3 DNA sequence: TGTGCCAGCAGTGTATTCTCCGGGACAGGATTCTCCTACGAGCAGTACTTC. Translated, it gives CASSVFSGTGFSYEQYF.

This clonotype has at least ten counts. The chain employs TRBV6-2 or TRBV6-3 and TRBJ2-7, with TRBD2 matching over 14 bases. The CDR3 has 19 residues. Germline CDR1 and CDR2: MNHEY and SVGEGT. V was clipped by 4 bases and J by 3 bases; unmatched bases: 14. CDR3 coding DNA: TGTGCCAGCAGTTCGGGACTAGCGGGAGCCCAAGCCTCCTACTACGAGCAGTACTTC. It encodes CASSSGLAGAQASYYEQYF.

This clonotype was seen many times. For the CDR3, the DNA is TGTGCCTGGGTAACCGCCGGGACGGCGAATTCACCCCTCCACTTT. Its protein is CAWVTAGTANSPLHF. The chain uses TRBV30 and TRBJ1-6, with a weak D call TRBD1 (5 bases). CDR1 and CDR2 from the germline V gene are GTSNPN and SVGIG (reference sequence). The CDR3 has 15 residues. The V end was cut by 5 bases, the J end by 7 bases, with 18 bases between. Variable domain in full (rest from reference TRBV30 and TRBJ1-6): SQTIHQWPATLVQPVGSPLSLECTVEGTSNPNLYWYRQAAGRGLQLLFYSVGIGQISSEVPQNLSASRPQDRQFILSSKKLLLSDSGFYLCAWVTAGTANSPLHFGNGTRLTVT.